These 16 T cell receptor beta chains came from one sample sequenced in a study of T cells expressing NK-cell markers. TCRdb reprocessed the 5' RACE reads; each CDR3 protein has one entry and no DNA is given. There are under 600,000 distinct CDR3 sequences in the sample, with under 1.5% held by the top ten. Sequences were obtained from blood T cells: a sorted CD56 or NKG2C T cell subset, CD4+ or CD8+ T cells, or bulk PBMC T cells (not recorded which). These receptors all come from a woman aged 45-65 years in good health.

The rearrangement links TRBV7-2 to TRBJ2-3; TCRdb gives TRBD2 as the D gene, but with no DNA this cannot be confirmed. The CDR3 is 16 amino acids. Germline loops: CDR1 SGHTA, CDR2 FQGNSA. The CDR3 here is CASSFGGLGGADTQYF. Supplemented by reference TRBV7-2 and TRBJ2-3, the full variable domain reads GAGVSQSPSNKVTEKGKDVELRCDPISGHTALYWYRQSLGQGLEFLIYFQGNSAPDKSGLPSDRFSAERTGGSVSTLTIQRTQQEDSAVYLCASSFGGLGGADTQYFGPGTRLTVL.

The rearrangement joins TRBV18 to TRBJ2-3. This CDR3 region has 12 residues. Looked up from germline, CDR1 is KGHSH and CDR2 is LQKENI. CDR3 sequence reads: CASQNLSDTQYF.

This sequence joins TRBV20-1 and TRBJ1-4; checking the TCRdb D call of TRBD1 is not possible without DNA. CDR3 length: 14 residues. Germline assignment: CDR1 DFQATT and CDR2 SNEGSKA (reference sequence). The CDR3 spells CSAEQVRGNEKLFF.

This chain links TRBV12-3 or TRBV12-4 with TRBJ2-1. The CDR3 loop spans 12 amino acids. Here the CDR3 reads CASSLKGNEQFF.

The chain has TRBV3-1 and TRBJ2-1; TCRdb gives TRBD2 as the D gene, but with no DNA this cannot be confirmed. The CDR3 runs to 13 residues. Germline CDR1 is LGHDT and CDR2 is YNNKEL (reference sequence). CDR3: CASSQDGGIGQFF.

CDR3 loop: CASSLVPTGEANTGELFF. V gene TRBV5-1 combines with J gene TRBJ2-2; TCRdb returns TRBD1, unconfirmable since there is no DNA. There are 18 residues in the CDR3. Germline CDR1 reads SGHRS; CDR2 reads YFSETQ.

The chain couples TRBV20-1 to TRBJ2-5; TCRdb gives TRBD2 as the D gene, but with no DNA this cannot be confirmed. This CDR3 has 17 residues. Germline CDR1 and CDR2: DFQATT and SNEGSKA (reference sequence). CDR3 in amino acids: CSAISGLAGGRKETQYF.

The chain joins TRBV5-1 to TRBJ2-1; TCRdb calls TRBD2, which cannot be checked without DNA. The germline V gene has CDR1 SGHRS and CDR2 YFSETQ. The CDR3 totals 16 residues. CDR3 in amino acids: CASSLGGLAGYNEQFF. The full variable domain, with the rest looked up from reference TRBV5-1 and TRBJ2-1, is KAGVTQTPRYLIKTRGQQVTLSCSPISGHRSVSWYQQTPGQGLQFLFEYFSETQRNKGNFPGRFSGRQFSNSRSEMNVSTLELGDSALYLCASSLGGLAGYNEQFFGPGTRLTVL.

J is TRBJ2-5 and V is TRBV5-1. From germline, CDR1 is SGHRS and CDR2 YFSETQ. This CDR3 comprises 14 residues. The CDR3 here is CASSLKGPQETQYF.

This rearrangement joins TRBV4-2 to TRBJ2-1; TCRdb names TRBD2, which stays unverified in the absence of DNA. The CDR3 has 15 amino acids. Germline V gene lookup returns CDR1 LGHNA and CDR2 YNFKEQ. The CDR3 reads CASSSRTSGSNEQFF.

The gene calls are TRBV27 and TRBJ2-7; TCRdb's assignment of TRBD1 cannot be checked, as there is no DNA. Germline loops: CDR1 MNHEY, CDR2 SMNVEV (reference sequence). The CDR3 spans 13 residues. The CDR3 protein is CASSLRQGWEQYF.

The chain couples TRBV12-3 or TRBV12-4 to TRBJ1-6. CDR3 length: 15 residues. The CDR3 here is CASSFLGTYNSPLHF.

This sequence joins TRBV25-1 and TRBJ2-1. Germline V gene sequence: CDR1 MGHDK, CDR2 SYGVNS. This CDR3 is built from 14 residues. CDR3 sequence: CASSGLLGYNEQFF.

The CDR3 sequence: CAWSVGVGEQYF. The chain couples TRBV30 to TRBJ2-7. CDR3 length: 12 amino acids. The germline V gene encodes CDR1 GTSNPN and CDR2 SVGIG (reference sequence).

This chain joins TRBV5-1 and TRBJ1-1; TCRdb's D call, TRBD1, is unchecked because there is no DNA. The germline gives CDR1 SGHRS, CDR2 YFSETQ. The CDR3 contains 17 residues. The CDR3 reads CASSLIPQTGLGPEAFF.

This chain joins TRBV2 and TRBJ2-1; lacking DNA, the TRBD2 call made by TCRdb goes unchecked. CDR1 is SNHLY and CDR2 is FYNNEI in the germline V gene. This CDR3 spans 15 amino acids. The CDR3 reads CASSEALLGRVLQFF.